Following are 8 T cell receptor beta chains from one sample sequenced in a study of graft-versus-host responses after intestinal transplantation. The protocol was immunoSEQ multiplex PCR, while the TCRdb copy is restricted to in-frame clones and leaves out a portion. The sample consists of some 41,000 clones, 85% to 95% of them appearing once. The antigens for these receptors are not known. Material: unstimulated CD8+ T cells sorted from spleen or lymph node cells, obtained before transplant. These receptors originate from a human donor who was the organ donor for an intestinal transplant.

V and J are TRBV6-9 and TRBJ2-1, with D perhaps TRBD2 (6 bases). Germline CDR1 reads MNHGY; CDR2 reads SVAAGI. Trimming took 5 bases from V and 2 from J, leaving 16 bases between them. The CDR3 is 16 amino acids. CDR3 amino acids: CASSGGTRPPYNEQFF. In DNA, the CDR3 is TGTGCCAGCAGTGGCGGGACCCGACCACCCTACAATGAGCAGTTCTTC.

This chain links TRBV5-1 with TRBJ2-1; weak D call: TRBD2 (7 bases). The CDR3 is 13 amino acids. Germline lookup yields CDR1 SGHRS and CDR2 YFSETQ. The V end was cut by 3 bases, the J end by 10 bases, with 14 bases between. CDR3 in amino acids: CASSWGGDREQFF. The CDR3 region has the DNA TGCGCCAGCAGCTGGGGGGGAGACAGGGAGCAGTTCTTC.

V is TRBV4-1 and J is TRBJ2-7; 8 bases line up with TRBD1. Germline CDR1 reads MGHRA; CDR2 reads YSYEKL. CDR3 length equals 15 residues. Trimming took 2 bases from V and 7 from J; bases not matched to a gene: 10. CDR3 loop: CASSQPIQGVGEQYF. CDR3 nucleotides: TGCGCCAGCAGCCAACCCATACAGGGGGTGGGGGAGCAGTACTTC.

V and J are TRBV7-9 and TRBJ1-1; D not certain. The V gene lost 5 bases and the J gene lost 8 bases, with 18 bases spanning the gap. This CDR3 is 14 amino acids long. Looked up from germline, CDR1 is SEHNR and CDR2 is FQNEAQ (reference sequence). As DNA, the CDR3 is TGTGCCAGCAGCCGTCCGGGCCCATCGGAAGAAGCTTTCTTT. Amino acid sequence: CASSRPGPSEEAFF.

The chain has TRBV2 and TRBJ2-1; D is unclear. The V end was cut by 4 bases, the J end by 9 bases, with 16 bases between. Per germline, CDR1 SNHLY and CDR2 FYNNEI. The CDR3 extends over 14 amino acids. The chain's CDR3 is CASSGLVLGPEQFF. The CDR3 bases are TGTGCCAGCAGTGGTCTAGTTCTGGGTCCTGAGCAGTTCTTC.

CDR3 amino acids: CASSPFSYQGETQYF. CDR3 bases: TGTGCCAGCAGCCCTTTCTCGTACCAGGGAGAGACCCAGTACTTC. This chain joins TRBV7-2 and TRBJ2-5; possibly TRBD1 for D (5 bases). The CDR3 runs 15 residues. The germline V gene encodes CDR1 SGHTA and CDR2 FQGNSA. V was trimmed by 5 bases and J by 4 bases, leaving 17 bases between them.

The chain links TRBV13 to TRBJ2-1, with 9 bases fitting TRBD1. J gave up 2 bases and V 4 bases, and 6 bases lay outside the gene matches. The CDR3 loop spans 16 amino acids. Germline CDR1 reads PRHDT; CDR2 reads FYEKMQ (reference sequence). CDR3 DNA sequence: TGTGCCAGCAGCTCCCGACAGGGGGTCCCCTACAATGAGCAGTTCTTC. Protein sequence: CASSSRQGVPYNEQFF.

This chain links TRBV7-2 with TRBJ2-5, with 9 nucleotides matching TRBD2. Per germline, CDR1 SGHTA and CDR2 FQGNSA. The CDR3 contains 15 residues. The J segment lost 5 bases and the V segment lost 1 base, leaving 5 bases of the junction unmatched. CDR3 sequence reads: CASSLGGGAGETQYF. The CDR3 nucleotides are TGTGCCAGCAGCTTAGGCGGGGGGGCCGGTGAGACCCAGTACTTC.